This is a list of T cell receptor beta chains from one sample in a study of patients and donors after allogeneic stem cell transplantation. TCRdb reprocessed the RT-PCR reads via MiXCR and lists one record per CDR3 protein. The sample lists about 110,000 distinct CDR3 sequences, roughly 37% occurring once. The sequenced sample was blood, either unsorted or a sorted T cell fraction (not recorded which). These receptors came from a human donor who was either an allogeneic HSCT recipient or a stem cell or donor lymphocyte infusion donor (not recorded which). It is not recorded whose cells these are; they may come from a transplant donor. The CDR3 runs from the conserved cysteine through the conserved F or W. A D gene is named only where the DNA matches it firmly. The size field is filled for only some rows; it gives once, few, many or a size class.

V	size	J	D	CDR3	DNA
TRBV20-1	-	TRBJ2-1	-	CSANRDSYNEQFF	TGCAGTGCTAACCGGGACTCCTACAATGAGCAGTTCTTC
TRBV9	once	TRBJ2-3	-	CASSVGGRNTQYF	TGTGCCAGCAGCGTAGGGGGGAGGAATACGCAGTATTTT
TRBV6-5	few	TRBJ1-1	-	CASSFLGGSYAEAFF	TGTGCCAGCAGTTTCCTCGGAGGGTCCTACGCTGAAGCTTTCTTT
TRBV7-9	few	TRBJ2-3	TRBD2	CASSPRRIAGAGTDTQYF	TGTGCCAGCAGCCCCCGAAGGATAGCGGGAGCAGGCACAGATACGCAGTATTTT
TRBV10-3	-	TRBJ2-3	-	CAISGFSTDTQYF	TGTGCCATCAGTGGGTTTAGCACAGATACGCAGTATTTT
TRBV11-2	-	TRBJ2-2	-	CASSPRMNTGELFF	TGTGCCAGCAGCCCCCGAATGAACACCGGGGAGCTGTTTTTT
TRBV7-2	-	TRBJ2-5	-	CASSSNRGGLETQYF	TGTGCCAGCAGCTCAAACAGGGGGGGTTTGGAGACCCAGTACTTC
TRBV20-1	-	TRBJ2-1	-	CSVAAAYNEQFF	TGCAGTGTAGCGGCCGCCTACAATGAGCAGTTCTTC
TRBV6-6	-	TRBJ2-3	TRBD2	CASSYSGVSGTDTQYF	TGTGCCAGCAGTTACTCGGGGGTTAGCGGGACAGATACGCAGTATTTT
TRBV18	-	TRBJ2-1	-	CASSSAINNEQFF	TGTGCCAGCTCATCGGCAATAAACAATGAGCAGTTCTTC
TRBV24-1	-	TRBJ1-1	-	CATSGRGGTEAFF	TGTGCCACCAGTGGAAGGGGAGGCACTGAAGCTTTCTTT
TRBV7-9	-	TRBJ2-1	-	CASNPPLREKDEYNEQFF	TGTGCCAGCAATCCTCCCTTACGGGAGAAGGATGAATACAATGAGCAGTTCTTC
TRBV7-9	-	TRBJ1-5	TRBD1	CASSLGPGQGNQPQHF	TGTGCCAGCAGCTTAGGTCCCGGACAGGGCAATCAGCCCCAGCATTTT
TRBV19	many	TRBJ1-1	-	CASSIKVGRTGNTEAFF	TGTGCCAGTAGTATTAAGGTCGGCAGAACTGGGAACACTGAAGCTTTCTTT
TRBV11-2	-	TRBJ2-1	TRBD2	CASSFRREGRSNEQFF	TGTGCCAGCAGCTTTCGGCGGGAGGGCCGATCCAATGAGCAGTTCTTC
TRBV20-1	few	TRBJ1-1	-	CSASGPNTEAFF	TGCAGTGCTAGCGGACCCAACACTGAAGCTTTCTTT
TRBV15	-	TRBJ1-2	TRBD1	CATSHRGSGNGYTF	TGTGCCACCAGTCACAGGGGGAGCGGTAATGGCTACACCTTC
TRBV15	few	TRBJ2-3	-	CATSRDKARQASTDTQYF	TGTGCCACCAGCAGAGATAAGGCACGTCAAGCCAGCACAGATACGCAGTATTTT
TRBV4-2	-	TRBJ1-5	-	CASSQEIDGNQPQHF	TGTGCCAGCAGCCAAGAGATCGACGGTAATCAGCCCCAGCATTTT
TRBV7-9	once	TRBJ2-1	-	CASSSGTYPYNEQFF	TGTGCCAGCAGTTCCGGGACGTACCCCTACAATGAGCAGTTCTTC
TRBV5-1	-	TRBJ2-7	-	CASSYQQGYEQYF	TGCGCCAGCAGCTACCAACAGGGTTACGAGCAGTACTTC
TRBV4-3	few	TRBJ2-1	TRBD2	CASSRRLAGYNEQFF	TGCGCCAGCAGCCGAAGACTAGCGGGGTACAATGAGCAGTTCTTC
TRBV7-9	-	TRBJ2-1	TRBD1	CASSLASLSGQLYNEQFF	TGTGCCAGCAGCTTAGCAAGCCTTTCGGGACAGTTATACAATGAGCAGTTCTTC
TRBV20-1	-	TRBJ1-2	-	CSAPTVNYGYTF	TGCAGTGCACCTACAGTGAACTATGGCTACACCTTC
TRBV28	-	TRBJ2-5	-	CASSLVAWETQYF	TGTGCCAGCAGTTTAGTGGCTTGGGAGACCCAGTACTTC
TRBV5-1	few	TRBJ1-6	-	CASSLDPKGGLYSPLHF	TGCGCCAGCAGCTTGGATCCGAAAGGTGGTCTTTATTCACCCCTCCACTTT
TRBV7-2	-	TRBJ1-1	-	CASSLFPGEAFF	TGTGCCAGCAGCTTATTCCCAGGGGAAGCTTTCTTT
TRBV7-9	-	TRBJ1-1	-	CASNSLGSMNTEAFF	TGTGCCAGCAACTCCCTGGGGAGCATGAACACTGAAGCTTTCTTT
TRBV5-6	few	TRBJ2-2	TRBD1	CASRTGALTGELFF	TGTGCCAGCAGGACAGGGGCACTCACCGGGGAGCTGTTTTTT
TRBV5-1	few	TRBJ2-1	TRBD2	CASSFTSGSYNEQFF	TGCGCCAGCAGCTTTACTAGCGGCTCCTACAATGAGCAGTTCTTC
TRBV20-1	-	TRBJ2-1	-	CSVGVNGGEQFF	TGCAGTGTTGGGGTAAATGGGGGTGAGCAGTTCTTC
TRBV20-1	-	TRBJ2-2	-	CSASSGELFF	TGCAGTGCTAGTAGCGGGGAGCTGTTTTTT
TRBV7-9	few	TRBJ1-4	-	CASSLNQGMSEKLFF	TGTGCCAGCAGCTTGAATCAGGGAATGAGTGAAAAACTGTTTTTT
TRBV6-6	-	TRBJ2-4	-	CASSLTAVQSKNIQYF	TGTGCCAGCAGTCTCACGGCCGTCCAGAGCAAAAACATTCAGTACTTC
TRBV10-1	-	TRBJ2-3	-	CASGSGRTQYF	TGCGCCAGTGGGTCGGGACGCACGCAGTATTTT
TRBV12-3/TRBV12-4	-	TRBJ2-1	TRBD2	CASRSSGLASEQFF	TGTGCCAGCAGATCTAGCGGGTTAGCGAGTGAGCAGTTCTTC
TRBV5-5	-	TRBJ2-7	-	CASSGRYEQYF	TGTGCCAGCAGCGGAAGGTACGAGCAGTACTTC
TRBV9	-	TRBJ2-1	-	CASSPHTSWDEQFF	TGTGCCAGCAGCCCCCACACTAGTTGGGATGAGCAGTTCTTC
TRBV29-1	-	TRBJ1-2	-	CSVEQANYGYTF	TGCAGCGTTGAACAGGCGAACTATGGCTACACCTTC
TRBV12-3/TRBV12-4	few	TRBJ1-4	-	CASTSDRRGEKLFF	TGTGCCAGCACCTCGGACCGACGGGGTGAAAAACTGTTTTTT
TRBV10-3	-	TRBJ1-2	TRBD1	CAISVRTGTSDGYTF	TGTGCCATCAGTGTGAGGACAGGGACCTCTGATGGCTACACCTTC
TRBV24-1	-	TRBJ2-2	-	CATKSSTTNTGELFF	TGTGCCACCAAATCAAGTACCACAAACACCGGGGAGCTGTTTTTT
TRBV7-2	-	TRBJ2-1	-	CASSLLPVSTRGNEQFF	TGTGCCAGCAGCTTACTCCCCGTTAGCACACGGGGAAATGAGCAGTTCTTC
TRBV4-3	-	TRBJ2-7	-	CASSQLGIPYEQYF	TGCGCCAGCAGCCAACTAGGGATTCCCTACGAGCAGTACTTC
TRBV5-1	-	TRBJ2-3	-	CASSLKTDTQYF	TGCGCCAGCAGCTTAAAAACAGATACGCAGTATTTT
TRBV10-3	-	TRBJ2-7	-	CAISESPWNPYEQYF	TGTGCCATCAGTGAGTCCCCGTGGAACCCCTACGAGCAGTACTTC
TRBV6-1	-	TRBJ1-6	-	CASSEFSGIFKNSPLHF	TGTGCCAGCAGTGAATTTTCAGGGATTTTTAAGAATTCACCCCTCCACTTT
TRBV3-1	-	TRBJ2-1	-	CASSHLGLAYGDEQFF	TGTGCCAGCAGCCATCTAGGTCTAGCGTACGGGGATGAGCAGTTCTTC
TRBV15	-	TRBJ2-7	-	CATSRSNSGEQYF	TGTGCCACCAGCAGATCAAACAGCGGCGAGCAGTACTTC
TRBV10-3	few	TRBJ2-1	-	CAISRLQQGDEQFF	TGTGCCATCAGTCGACTCCAACAAGGGGATGAGCAGTTCTTC
TRBV28	-	TRBJ1-1	-	CASSLTSIGRTEAFF	TGTGCCAGCAGTTTGACGAGTATCGGGAGGACTGAAGCTTTCTTT
TRBV12-3/TRBV12-4	-	TRBJ2-7	-	CASSSHHGRAYEQYF	TGTGCCAGCAGTTCTCACCACGGAAGAGCCTACGAGCAGTACTTC
TRBV27	-	TRBJ2-2	-	CASSHTVPGELFF	TGTGCCAGCAGTCACACGGTCCCTGGGGAGCTGTTTTTT
TRBV6-1	few	TRBJ1-2	-	CASSLFLTSLIYGYTF	TGTGCCAGCAGCCTTTTCCTGACTAGTCTGATCTATGGCTACACCTTC
TRBV6-6	-	TRBJ1-2	-	CASSYSLGRAYGYTF	TGTGCCAGCAGTTACTCGTTGGGCAGGGCATATGGCTACACCTTC
TRBV15	-	TRBJ2-4	-	CATSRDDRGLAKNIQYF	TGTGCCACCAGCAGAGATGACAGAGGCTTAGCCAAAAACATTCAGTACTTC
TRBV2	few	TRBJ1-6	-	CASSADQGNSPLHF	TGTGCCAGCAGTGCGGACCAGGGTAATTCACCCCTCCACTTT
TRBV20-1	few	TRBJ2-1	-	CSASGGWEIANEQFF	TGCAGTGCTAGTGGCGGCTGGGAGATCGCCAATGAGCAGTTCTTC
TRBV12-3/TRBV12-4	-	TRBJ2-3	-	CASSLAPTPTSTDTQYF	TGTGCCAGCAGTTTAGCGCCAACACCCACTAGCACAGATACGCAGTATTTT